The 5 T cell receptor beta chains below come from one sample, sequenced in a study of T cell changes during pregnancy in multiple sclerosis. Generated by immunoSEQ multiplex PCR, the TCRdb table keeps only in-frame clones and is missing some. The repertoire holds approximately 40,000 clones, with roughly nine tenths as singletons. The sample in question was CD4+ T cells from peripheral blood mononuclear cells, obtained in the first trimester of pregnancy. Receptors originate from a female donor with multiple sclerosis, enrolled in a pregnancy study.

The V call is TRBV5-1, the J call TRBJ1-1; TRBD1 matches 10 bases. The CDR3 length is 13 residues. The junction had 6 bases not matched to a gene; V was cut back by 7 bases and J by 6 bases. Per germline, CDR1 SGHRS and CDR2 YFSETQ. This CDR3 reads CASGRQGASEAFF. CDR3 DNA sequence: TGCGCCAGCGGACGACAGGGGGCTTCTGAAGCTTTCTTT. Full variable domain (rest looked up from reference TRBV5-1 and TRBJ1-1): KAGVTQTPRYLIKTRGQQVTLSCSPISGHRSVSWYQQTPGQGLQFLFEYFSETQRNKGNFPGRFSGRQFSNSRSEMNVSTLELGDSALYLCASGRQGASEAFFGQGTRLTVV.

This clone was detected once. V gene TRBV12-2 combines with J gene TRBJ2-7; the D call in the table, TRBD2, was not verified against the DNA. TRBV12-2 corresponds to a pseudogene. The CDR3 is 11 amino acids. The CDR3 here is CASRFVGREYF. For the CDR3, the DNA is TGTGCAAGTCGCTTTGTGGGGAGGGAGTACTTC.

The J gene is TRBJ2-1, the V gene TRBV19; no reliable D call. Trimming removed 5 bases at V and 6 bases at J, with 20 bases between. Germline assignment: CDR1 LNHDA and CDR2 SQIVND (reference sequence). This CDR3 has 16 residues. The CDR3 DNA is TGTGCCAGTAGTGCCGACTCCTCCCCCCACCCCAATGAGCAGTTCTTC. This encodes CASSADSSPHPNEQFF.

This chain connects TRBV6-5 to TRBJ1-1, with D possibly TRBD1 on 6 matching bases. Germline loops: CDR1 MNHEY, CDR2 SVGAGI. Trimming removed 4 bases at V and 5 bases at J, with 14 bases between. The CDR3 has 14 amino acids. In DNA, the CDR3 is TGTGCCAGCAGTTCACAGGGTTTGTGGACTGAAGCTTTCTTT. Protein: CASSSQGLWTEAFF.

In this sample, this clone turned up once. This chain links TRBV5-1 with TRBJ2-5; 7 bases are a match to TRBD2. The CDR3 spans 14 residues. Germline CDR1 is SGHRS and CDR2 is YFSETQ. J gave up 5 bases and V 0 bases, and 4 bases lay outside the gene matches. The CDR3 is CASSLARGRETQYF. In DNA, the CDR3 is TGCGCCAGCAGCTTGGCGCGGGGGAGGGAGACCCAGTACTTC.